The subject of this entry is one TCR beta chain. Sequenced by immunoSEQ multiplex PCR; TCRdb stores in-frame clones only, minus some. The sample includes about 40,000 clones, 85% to 90% of them seen just once. Trimming removed 5 bases from V and 6 bases from J, with 11 bases in between. This CDR3 spans 13 amino acids. Germline CDR1 and CDR2: SGHRS and YFSETQ. The sample belongs to a study of PD-1 blockade in classical Hodgkin lymphoma. Patients all relapsed after autologous stem cell transplantation, and there was variation in brentuximab vedotin exposure. The sample was peripheral blood mononuclear cells (PBMCs), taken at baseline. The chain is built from TRBV5-1 and TRBJ1-4; D call uncertain. The clonotype was recovered from a human donor with classical Hodgkin lymphoma. Written as DNA, the CDR3 is TGCGCCAGCAGTTATGACCGGCATGAAAAACTGTTTTTT. This sequence encodes CASSYDRHEKLFF.